Listed here are 23 T cell receptor beta chains from one sample, sequenced in a study of cytomegalovirus exposure and HLA in healthy donors (dated by TCRdb to 2016 to 2017). Library prep was done by the immunoSEQ multiplex PCR assay. For the multiplex PCR, a mixture combining 60 forward primers for TCR Vbeta segments and 13 reverse primers for TCR Jbeta segments was used. TCRdb holds this immuneACCESS table with in-frame rearrangements only. Some clones are missing; in checked studies, unresolved V genes explain under half, and the rest has no known cause. Within this sample are around 110,000 clones, with around 62% of them counted one time only. The top ten clones comprise 8.5% to 9.5% of the sample. The material sequenced was PBMCs. The receptors originated from a woman aged 40-49 years in good health and CMV-seropositive.

The chain recombines TRBV6-8 with TRBJ1-4; D may be TRBD1 (5 bases). The ends were cut back, 6 bases at V and 8 bases at J, with 19 bases in the middle. The CDR3 is 15 amino acids. Germline assignment: CDR1 MNHGY and CDR2 SAAAGT. In DNA form, the CDR3 reads TGTGCCAGCAGCCCCACGCAGGGCGCCGGGGAAAAACTGTTTTTT. Translating it yields CASSPTQGAGEKLFF.

The chain links TRBV7-8 to TRBJ1-2; TRBD1 matches at 9 bases. The CDR3 runs to 14 residues. With 5 bases clipped from V and 3 bases from J, the junction kept 4 bases outside the gene matches. Germline V gene lookup returns CDR1 SGHVS and CDR2 FQNEAQ. The CDR3 coding sequence is TGTGCCAGCAGCAACAGGGGGCCCGACTATGGCTACACCTTC. Translated, it gives CASSNRGPDYGYTF.

V gene TRBV7-3 combines with J gene TRBJ2-3; no clear D gene. V was clipped by 5 bases and J by 0 bases, with 3 bases between them. The CDR3 has 12 amino acids. CDR1 is SGHTA and CDR2 is FQGTGA in the germline V gene. CDR3 in DNA: TGTGCCAGCAGCCTAAGCACAGATACGCAGTATTTT. Protein sequence: CASSLSTDTQYF. Filled out from reference TRBV7-3 and TRBJ2-3, the complete variable domain reads GAGVSQTPSNKVTEKGKYVELRCDPISGHTALYWYRQSLGQGPEFLIYFQGTGAADDSGLPNDRFFAVRPEGSVSTLKIQRTERGDSAVYLCASSLSTDTQYFGPGTRLTVL.

The chain recombines TRBV5-4 with TRBJ1-2; weak D call: TRBD1 (6 bases). Germline CDR1 reads SGHNT; CDR2 reads YYREEE (reference sequence). The CDR3 runs to 15 residues. The V end lost 4 bases, the J end lost 2 bases, and 15 bases lay between the germline ends. For the CDR3, the DNA is TGTGCCAGCAGCAAGACAGGCATGGGCAACTATGGCTACACCTTC. Its translation: CASSKTGMGNYGYTF.

The rearrangement uses TRBV6-6 and TRBJ1-5; 9 positions agree with TRBD1. The CDR3 runs 16 residues. Germline loops: CDR1 MNHNY, CDR2 SVGAGI (reference sequence). The V segment lost 4 bases and the J segment 2 bases; nucleotides outside the gene matches: 6. Written as DNA, the CDR3 is TGTGCCAGCAGTTCCGGGACAGGGTATGGCAATCAGCCCCAGCATTTT. Translation: CASSSGTGYGNQPQHF.

The chain links TRBV4-2 to TRBJ1-1; no definite D call. CDR3 size: 14 residues. Trimming left V 0 bases short and J 0 bases short, with 5 bases between. The germline CDR1 and CDR2 sequences are LGHNA and YNFKEQ. In nucleotides, the CDR3 is TGTGCCAGCAGCCAAGACTCTGTGAACACTGAAGCTTTCTTT. Translated, it gives CASSQDSVNTEAFF.

This chain joins TRBV5-4 and TRBJ2-4; 14 bases are shared with TRBD2. The J segment lost 11 bases and the V segment lost 3 bases, leaving 4 bases of the junction unmatched. CDR1 and CDR2 from the germline V gene are SGHNT and YYREEE (reference sequence). This CDR3 contains 14 residues. The CDR3 loop reads CASSSPGLAGVQYF. In nucleotides, the CDR3 is TGTGCCAGCAGCTCCCCGGGACTAGCGGGGGTTCAGTACTTC.

This clone has more than one count but fewer than ten. The chain recombines TRBV5-1 with TRBJ1-2, with no clear D. This CDR3 is 13 amino acids long. Trimming took 4 bases from V and 6 from J, leaving 13 bases between them. Germline values: CDR1 SGHRS, CDR2 YFSETQ. The CDR3 is CASSPPSVDGYTF. CDR3 coding DNA: TGCGCCAGCAGCCCCCCATCGGTGGATGGCTACACCTTC.

The CDR3 spells CASSVVGDFVGYTF. DNA of the CDR3: TGTGCCAGCAGCGTAGTGGGGGACTTCGTAGGCTACACCTTC. This chain uses TRBV9 with TRBJ1-2; TRBD1 might be the D (5 bases). The germline V and J ends were trimmed by 0 bases and 8 bases, with 14 bases remaining between them. The CDR3 runs to 14 residues. CDR1 is SGDLS, CDR2 YYNGEE, per germline.

Note on this clone: The sample has other DNA sequences that encode this CDR3 too. The chain couples TRBV11-2 to TRBJ1-2; D gene uncertain. The V end was cut by 3 bases, the J end by 3 bases, with 11 bases between. The V gene's germline CDR1 is SGHAT and CDR2 FQNNGV. CDR3 length equals 14 residues. The CDR3 region is CASSLEVADYGYTF. CDR3 coding DNA: TGTGCCAGCAGCTTGGAGGTGGCAGACTATGGCTACACCTTC.

The chain is built from TRBV7-9 and TRBJ1-4, with TRBD1 identical over 9 bases. The V segment lost 6 bases and the J segment 6 bases; nucleotides outside the gene matches: 2. Looked up from germline, CDR1 is SEHNR and CDR2 is FQNEAQ (reference sequence). The length of the CDR3 is 13 residues. CDR3 amino acids: CASSGQGYEKLFF. In DNA form, the CDR3 reads TGTGCCAGCAGTGGACAGGGGTATGAAAAACTGTTTTTT.

The CDR3 sequence: CASSPARGYEQYF. CDR3 coding DNA: TGTGCCAGCAGCCCCGCCAGGGGATACGAGCAGTACTTC. The chain has TRBV11-2 and TRBJ2-7; weak D call: TRBD1 (6 bases). Germline assignment: CDR1 SGHAT and CDR2 FQNNGV. V gave up 5 bases and J gave up 4 bases, with 12 bases separating them. The length of the CDR3 is 13 residues.

The genes are TRBV19 and TRBJ1-2; a possible D gene is TRBD1 (6 bases). Germline V lookup: CDR1 LNHDA, CDR2 SQIVND (reference sequence). This CDR3 has 14 residues. V lost 4 bases and J lost 0, with 9 bases in between. CDR3 in amino acids: CASSTQGSNYGYTF. The CDR3 DNA reads as TGTGCCAGTAGTACACAGGGATCTAACTATGGCTACACCTTC. Together with reference TRBV19 and TRBJ1-2, the CDR3 gives the full variable domain: DGGITQSPKYLFRKEGQNVTLSCEQNLNHDAMYWYRQDPGQGLRLIYYSQIVNDFQKGDIAEGYSVSREKKESFPLTVTSAQKNPTAFYLCASSTQGSNYGYTFGSGTRLTVV.

This chain links TRBV7-9 with TRBJ2-2; 7 bases fit TRBD1. The CDR3 has 12 residues. Germline V gives CDR1 SEHNR, CDR2 FQNEAQ (reference sequence). The CDR3 bases are TGTGCTGCGACAGGGTACACCGGGGAGCTGTTTTTT. Translating gives CAATGYTGELFF.

This clone was seen more than once but under ten times. The chain has TRBV7-9 and TRBJ1-3; D might be TRBD1 (6 bases). The V and J ends lost 0 bases and 2 bases respectively, with 17 bases between them. The CDR3 is 18 residues long. Per the germline V gene, CDR1 is SEHNR and CDR2 is FQNEAQ (reference sequence). The CDR3 sequence is CASSLAPTGSWAGNTIYF. CDR3 DNA: TGTGCCAGCAGCTTAGCTCCAACAGGGAGCTGGGCTGGAAACACCATATATTTT. Full variable domain (rest looked up from reference TRBV7-9 and TRBJ1-3): DTGVSQNPRHKITKRGQNVTFRCDPISEHNRLYWYRQTLGQGPEFLTYFQNEAQLEKSRLLSDRFSAERPKGSFSTLEIQRTEQGDSAMYLCASSLAPTGSWAGNTIYFGEGSWLTVV.

The rearrangement joins TRBV5-1 to TRBJ1-2; 7 positions match TRBD1. From germline, CDR1 is SGHRS and CDR2 YFSETQ. J was trimmed by 4 bases and V by 4 bases; bases with no gene match: 10. This CDR3 spans 15 amino acids. This chain's CDR3 is CASSPGDSLFYGYTF. The CDR3 DNA follows: TGCGCCAGCAGCCCAGGGGACAGCCTCTTCTATGGCTACACCTTC.

The V and J genes are TRBV12-5 and TRBJ2-2; no clear D gene. Germline V gene sequence: CDR1 LGHNT, CDR2 FRNRAP. This CDR3 has 13 residues. Trimming cost V 4 bases and J 4 bases, with 7 bases left between them. The CDR3 sequence is CASGYTGTGELFF. CDR3 coding DNA: TGTGCTAGTGGTTACACGGGCACCGGGGAGCTGTTTTTT. The entire variable domain, with the rest obtained from reference TRBV12-5 and TRBJ2-2, is as follows: DARVTQTPRHKVTEMGQEVTMRCQPILGHNTVFWYRQTMMQGLELLAYFRNRAPLDDSGMPKDRFSAEMPDATLATLKIQPSEPRDSAVYFCASGYTGTGELFFGEGSRLTVL.

In DNA form, the CDR3 reads TGTGCCAGCAGTCCTTTTAGCGGGGGAGGAGAAACGGCCCAGTACTTC. This codes for CASSPFSGGGETAQYF. The chain combines TRBV2 with TRBJ2-5, with 9 bases identical to TRBD2. In germline, CDR1 is SNHLY, CDR2 FYNNEI. Trimming took 5 bases from V and 9 from J; bases not matched to a gene: 16. CDR3 length equals 16 residues.

The CDR3 coding sequence is TGTGCCAGCAGTTCAGAAACCGGGACAGGGGAAGAGACCCAGTACTTC. Amino acid sequence: CASSSETGTGEETQYF. The chain is built from TRBV28 and TRBJ2-5; 10 bases line up with TRBD1. V lost 4 bases, J lost 3 bases, and 8 bases stayed unmatched. CDR3 size: 16 residues. CDR1 and CDR2 from the germline V gene are MDHEN and SYDVKM. Full variable domain (remainder filled in from reference TRBV28 and TRBJ2-5): DVKVTQSSRYLVKRTGEKVFLECVQDMDHENMFWYRQDPGLGLRLIYFSYDVKMKEKGDIPEGYSVSREKKERFSLILESASTNQTSMYLCASSSETGTGEETQYFGPGTRLLVL.

The genes are TRBV19 and TRBJ2-7; 7 nucleotides match TRBD2. The CDR3 totals 14 residues. The germline gives CDR1 LNHDA, CDR2 SQIVND (reference sequence). V gave up 11 bases and J gave up 7 bases; unmatched junction bases: 17. CDR3 nucleotide sequence: TGTGCCGTTCGAGGGAGCGGGACCCCCGGGGAGCAGTACTTC. Protein product: CAVRGSGTPGEQYF.

The rearrangement links TRBV19 to TRBJ1-1, with a weak D call TRBD1 (5 bases). The CDR3 is 16 amino acids. Looked up from germline, CDR1 is LNHDA and CDR2 is SQIVND (reference sequence). V lost 6 bases to trimming and J lost 3 bases, with 20 bases between them. CDR3 in DNA: TGTGCCAGTAGCCGACTAACGCGCGGGGGATACACTGAAGCTTTCTTT. Amino acid sequence: CASSRLTRGGYTEAFF. Full variable domain (rest looked up from reference TRBV19 and TRBJ1-1): DGGITQSPKYLFRKEGQNVTLSCEQNLNHDAMYWYRQDPGQGLRLIYYSQIVNDFQKGDIAEGYSVSREKKESFPLTVTSAQKNPTAFYLCASSRLTRGGYTEAFFGQGTRLTVV.

The chain carries TRBV27 and TRBJ2-7, with 9 bases aligning to TRBD1. Per the germline V gene, CDR1 is MNHEY and CDR2 is SMNVEV (reference sequence). The CDR3 contains 17 residues. J was trimmed by 4 bases and V by 2 bases; bases with no gene match: 12. Here the CDR3 DNA reads TGTGCCAGCAGTTTAAAGAGTGACGGACAGGGGAGATACGAGCAGTACTTC. It translates to CASSLKSDGQGRYEQYF.

The rearrangement uses TRBV7-8 and TRBJ1-1; the D gene is possibly TRBD1 (5 bases). Trimming removed 3 bases at V and 0 bases at J, with 14 bases between. This CDR3 is 16 amino acids long. Germline CDR1 reads SGHVS; CDR2 reads FQNEAQ. The CDR3 region is CASSFMNRKLNTEAFF. Written as DNA, the CDR3 is TGTGCCAGCAGCTTTATGAACAGGAAGTTGAACACTGAAGCTTTCTTT.